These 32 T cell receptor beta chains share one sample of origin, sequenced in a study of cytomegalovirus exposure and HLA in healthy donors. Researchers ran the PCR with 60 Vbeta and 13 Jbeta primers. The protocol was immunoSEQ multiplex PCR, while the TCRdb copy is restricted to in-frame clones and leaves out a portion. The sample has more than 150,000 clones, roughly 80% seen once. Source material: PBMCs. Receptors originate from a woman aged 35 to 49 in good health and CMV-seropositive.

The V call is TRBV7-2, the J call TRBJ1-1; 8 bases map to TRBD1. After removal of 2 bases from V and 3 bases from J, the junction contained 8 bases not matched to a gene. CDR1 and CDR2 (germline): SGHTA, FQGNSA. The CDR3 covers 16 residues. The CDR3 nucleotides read TGTGCCAGCAGCTTATACGGGGGACAGGTGTACACTGAAGCTTTCTTT. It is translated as CASSLYGGQVYTEAFF.

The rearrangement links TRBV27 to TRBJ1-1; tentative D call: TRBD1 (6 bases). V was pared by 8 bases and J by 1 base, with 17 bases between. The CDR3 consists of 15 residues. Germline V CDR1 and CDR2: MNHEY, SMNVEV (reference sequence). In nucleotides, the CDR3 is TGTGCCAGCTCACTATCGGGACACGGGAACACTGAAGCTTTCTTT. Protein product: CASSLSGHGNTEAFF.

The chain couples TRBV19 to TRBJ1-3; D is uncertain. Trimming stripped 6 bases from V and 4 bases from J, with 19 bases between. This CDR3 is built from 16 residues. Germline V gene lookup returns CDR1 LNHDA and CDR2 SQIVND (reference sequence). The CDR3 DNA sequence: TGTGCCAGTAGCCCCCCGGGTCAGCCCAGAGGAAACACCATATATTTT. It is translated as CASSPPGQPRGNTIYF.

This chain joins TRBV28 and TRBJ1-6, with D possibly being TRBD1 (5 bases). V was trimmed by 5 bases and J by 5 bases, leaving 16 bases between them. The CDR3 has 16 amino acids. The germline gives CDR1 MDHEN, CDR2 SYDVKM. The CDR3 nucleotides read TGTGCCAGCAGTCCGATGGGGGGGGAGGATAATTCACCCCTCCACTTT. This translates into CASSPMGGEDNSPLHF.

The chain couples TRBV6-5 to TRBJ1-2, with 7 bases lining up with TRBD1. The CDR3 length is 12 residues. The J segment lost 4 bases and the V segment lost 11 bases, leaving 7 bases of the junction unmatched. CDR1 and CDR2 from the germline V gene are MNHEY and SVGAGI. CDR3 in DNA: TGTGCCGGCCTGTCAGGGGGCTATGGCTACACCTTC. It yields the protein CAGLSGGYGYTF.

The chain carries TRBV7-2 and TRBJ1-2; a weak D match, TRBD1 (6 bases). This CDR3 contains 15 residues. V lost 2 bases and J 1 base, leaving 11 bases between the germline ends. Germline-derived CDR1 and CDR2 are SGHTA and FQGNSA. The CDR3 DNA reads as TGTGCCAGCAGCTTACAGGGACAAGTTAACTATGGCTACACCTTC. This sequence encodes CASSLQGQVNYGYTF.

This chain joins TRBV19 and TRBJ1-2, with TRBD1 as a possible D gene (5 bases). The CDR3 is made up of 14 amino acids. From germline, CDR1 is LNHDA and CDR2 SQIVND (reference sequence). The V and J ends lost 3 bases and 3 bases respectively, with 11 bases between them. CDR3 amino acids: CASSMGGMHYGYTF. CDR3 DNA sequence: TGTGCCAGTAGTATGGGGGGGATGCACTATGGCTACACCTTC.

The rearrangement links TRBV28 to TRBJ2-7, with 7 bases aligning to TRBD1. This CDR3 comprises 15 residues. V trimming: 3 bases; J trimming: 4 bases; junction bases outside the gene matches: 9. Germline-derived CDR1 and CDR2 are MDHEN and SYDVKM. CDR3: CASSFFEGAFYEQYF. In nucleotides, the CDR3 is TGTGCCAGCAGTTTTTTCGAGGGGGCCTTTTACGAGCAGTACTTC.

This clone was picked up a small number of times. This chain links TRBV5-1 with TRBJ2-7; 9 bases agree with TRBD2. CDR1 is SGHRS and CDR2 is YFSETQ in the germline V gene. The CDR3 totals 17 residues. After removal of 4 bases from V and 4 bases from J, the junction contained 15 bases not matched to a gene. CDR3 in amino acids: CASSPSGSGRSPYEQYF. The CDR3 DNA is TGCGCCAGCAGCCCGTCGGGGAGCGGGAGGTCCCCATACGAGCAGTACTTC.

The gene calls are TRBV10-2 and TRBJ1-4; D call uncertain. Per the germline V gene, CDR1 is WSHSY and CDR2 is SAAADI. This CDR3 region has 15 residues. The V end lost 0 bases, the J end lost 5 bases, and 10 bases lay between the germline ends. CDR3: CASSESNTRNEKLFF. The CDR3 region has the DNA TGCGCCAGCAGTGAGTCGAACACCAGGAATGAAAAACTGTTTTTT.

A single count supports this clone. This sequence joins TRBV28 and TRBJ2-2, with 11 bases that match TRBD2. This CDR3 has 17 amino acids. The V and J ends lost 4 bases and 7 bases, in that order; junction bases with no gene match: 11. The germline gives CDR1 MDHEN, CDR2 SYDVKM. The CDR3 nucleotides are TGTGCCAGCAGTTCACAAGGACTAGCGGGTACGGGCGGGGAGCTGTTTTTT. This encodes CASSSQGLAGTGGELFF.

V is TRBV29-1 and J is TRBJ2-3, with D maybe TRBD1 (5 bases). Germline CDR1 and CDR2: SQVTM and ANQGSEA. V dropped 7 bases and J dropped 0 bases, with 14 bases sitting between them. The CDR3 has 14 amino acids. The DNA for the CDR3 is TGCAGCGCCGAAGGGGAATCGAGCACAGATACGCAGTATTTT. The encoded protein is CSAEGESSTDTQYF.

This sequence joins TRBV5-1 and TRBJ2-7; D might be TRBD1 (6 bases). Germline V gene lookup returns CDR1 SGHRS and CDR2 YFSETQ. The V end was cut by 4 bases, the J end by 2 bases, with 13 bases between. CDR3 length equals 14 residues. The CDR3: CASSPLQGAYEQYF. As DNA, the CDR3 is TGCGCCAGCAGCCCTCTACAGGGAGCCTACGAGCAGTACTTC. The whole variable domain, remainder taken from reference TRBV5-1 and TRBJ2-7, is KAGVTQTPRYLIKTRGQQVTLSCSPISGHRSVSWYQQTPGQGLQFLFEYFSETQRNKGNFPGRFSGRQFSNSRSEMNVSTLELGDSALYLCASSPLQGAYEQYFGPGTRLTVT.

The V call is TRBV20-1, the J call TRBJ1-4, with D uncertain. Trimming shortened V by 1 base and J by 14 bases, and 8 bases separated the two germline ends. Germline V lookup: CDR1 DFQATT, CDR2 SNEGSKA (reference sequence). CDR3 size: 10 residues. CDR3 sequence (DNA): TGCAGTGCTAGAGCCCGCGGGCTGTTTTTT. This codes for CSARARGLFF.

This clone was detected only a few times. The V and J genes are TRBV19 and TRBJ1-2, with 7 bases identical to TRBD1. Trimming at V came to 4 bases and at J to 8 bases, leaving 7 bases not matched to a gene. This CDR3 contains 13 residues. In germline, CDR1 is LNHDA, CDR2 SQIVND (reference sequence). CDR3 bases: TGTGCCAGTAGTACGCGACAGGGTGACGGCTACACCTTC. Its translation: CASSTRQGDGYTF.

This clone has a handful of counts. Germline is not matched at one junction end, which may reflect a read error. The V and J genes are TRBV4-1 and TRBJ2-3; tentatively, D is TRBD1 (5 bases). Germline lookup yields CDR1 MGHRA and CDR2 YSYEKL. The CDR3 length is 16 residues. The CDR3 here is CASSQSPRVYTDTQYF. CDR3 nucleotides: TGTGCCAGCAGCCAGTCCCCCAGGGTGTATACAGATACGCAGTATTTT.

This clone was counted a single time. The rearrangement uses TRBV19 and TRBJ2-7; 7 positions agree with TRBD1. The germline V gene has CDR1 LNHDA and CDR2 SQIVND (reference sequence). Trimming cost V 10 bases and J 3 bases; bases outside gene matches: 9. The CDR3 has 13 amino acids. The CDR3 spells CATSLGQHYEQYF. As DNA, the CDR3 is TGTGCCACCTCTCTGGGACAGCACTACGAGCAGTACTTC.

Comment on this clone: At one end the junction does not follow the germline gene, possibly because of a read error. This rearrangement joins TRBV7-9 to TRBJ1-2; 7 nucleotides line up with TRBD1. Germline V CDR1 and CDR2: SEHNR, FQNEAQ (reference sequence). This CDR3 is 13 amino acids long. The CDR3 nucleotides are TGTTCCAGCAGCTTAAGGGACAGTCGTGGCTACACCTTC. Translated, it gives CSSSLRDSRGYTF.

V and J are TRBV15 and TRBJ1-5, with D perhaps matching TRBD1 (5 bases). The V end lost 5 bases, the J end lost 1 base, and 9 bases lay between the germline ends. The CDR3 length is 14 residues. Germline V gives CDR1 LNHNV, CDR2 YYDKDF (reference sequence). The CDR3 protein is CATSEQGSNQPQHF. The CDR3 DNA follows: TGTGCCACCAGCGAGCAGGGAAGCAATCAGCCCCAGCATTTT.

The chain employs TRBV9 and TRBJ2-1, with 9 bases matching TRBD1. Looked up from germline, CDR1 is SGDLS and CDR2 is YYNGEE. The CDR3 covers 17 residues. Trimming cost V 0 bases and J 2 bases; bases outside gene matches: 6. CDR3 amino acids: CASSVGVGQGTYNEQFF. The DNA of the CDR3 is TGTGCCAGCAGCGTAGGGGTAGGACAGGGGACCTACAATGAGCAGTTCTTC.

The CDR3 loop is CASSFSGTSGRGHYEQYF. In nucleotides, the CDR3 is TGTGCCAGCAGCTTTTCCGGGACTAGCGGGAGAGGACACTACGAGCAGTACTTC. The chain is built from TRBV5-8 and TRBJ2-7, with 14 bases fitting TRBD2. The ends lost 2 bases at V and 3 bases at J; junction bases unmatched: 10. Per the germline V gene, CDR1 is SGHTS and CDR2 is YDEGEE. CDR3 length equals 18 residues.

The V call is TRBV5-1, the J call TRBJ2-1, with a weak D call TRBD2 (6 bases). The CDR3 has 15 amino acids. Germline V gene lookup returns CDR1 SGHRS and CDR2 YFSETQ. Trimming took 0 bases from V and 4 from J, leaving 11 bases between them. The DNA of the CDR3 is TGCGCCAGCAGCTTGGAGGCTAGCGAGTACAATGAGCAGTTCTTC. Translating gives CASSLEASEYNEQFF.

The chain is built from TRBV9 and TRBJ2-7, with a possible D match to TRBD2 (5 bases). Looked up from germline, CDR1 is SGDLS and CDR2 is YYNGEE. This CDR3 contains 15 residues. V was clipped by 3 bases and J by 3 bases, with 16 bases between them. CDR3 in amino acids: CASSASHRTYYEQYF. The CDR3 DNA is TGTGCCAGCAGCGCCTCTCATAGGACTTACTACGAGCAGTACTTC.

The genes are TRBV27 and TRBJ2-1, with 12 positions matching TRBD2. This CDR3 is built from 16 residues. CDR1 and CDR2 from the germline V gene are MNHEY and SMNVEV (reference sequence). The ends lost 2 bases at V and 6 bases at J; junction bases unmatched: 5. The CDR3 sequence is CASSLRSTSGSNEQFF. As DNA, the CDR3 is TGTGCCAGCAGTTTAAGGTCGACTAGCGGGAGCAATGAGCAGTTCTTC.

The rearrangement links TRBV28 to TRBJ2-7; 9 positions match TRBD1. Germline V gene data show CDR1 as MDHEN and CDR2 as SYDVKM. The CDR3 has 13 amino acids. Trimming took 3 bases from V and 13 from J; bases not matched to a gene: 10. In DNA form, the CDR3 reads TGTGCCAGCAGTTTGGGACAGGGAAGGAATCCCTACTTC. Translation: CASSLGQGRNPYF.

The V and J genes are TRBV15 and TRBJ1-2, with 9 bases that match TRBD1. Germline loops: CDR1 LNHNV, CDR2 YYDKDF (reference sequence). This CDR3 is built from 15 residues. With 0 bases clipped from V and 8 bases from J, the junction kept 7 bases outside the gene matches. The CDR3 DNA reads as TGTGCCACCAGCAGAGATTATAGGACAGGGGACGGCTACACCTTC. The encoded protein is CATSRDYRTGDGYTF.

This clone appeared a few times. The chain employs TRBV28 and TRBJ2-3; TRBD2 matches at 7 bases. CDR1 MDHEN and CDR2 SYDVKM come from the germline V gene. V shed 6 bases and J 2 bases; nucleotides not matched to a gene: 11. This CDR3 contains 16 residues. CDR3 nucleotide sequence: TGTGCCAGCAGCAACAGCGGGACTCTCACCACAGATACGCAGTATTTT. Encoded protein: CASSNSGTLTTDTQYF.

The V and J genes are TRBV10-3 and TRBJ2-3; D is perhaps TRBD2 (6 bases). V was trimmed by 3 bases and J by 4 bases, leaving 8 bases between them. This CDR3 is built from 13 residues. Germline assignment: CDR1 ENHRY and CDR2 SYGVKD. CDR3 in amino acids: CAISERDSDTQYF. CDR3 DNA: TGTGCCATCAGTGAACGGGACTCAGATACGCAGTATTTT.

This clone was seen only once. The CDR3 DNA reads TGTGCCAGCTCACCACTAGACAGTTTGAACACTGAAGCTTTCTTT. Translated, it gives CASSPLDSLNTEAFF. The rearrangement links TRBV18 to TRBJ1-1, with D perhaps matching TRBD1 (5 bases). This CDR3 contains 15 residues. V was pared by 1 base and J by 0 bases, with 9 bases between. Germline V gene lookup returns CDR1 KGHSH and CDR2 LQKENI.

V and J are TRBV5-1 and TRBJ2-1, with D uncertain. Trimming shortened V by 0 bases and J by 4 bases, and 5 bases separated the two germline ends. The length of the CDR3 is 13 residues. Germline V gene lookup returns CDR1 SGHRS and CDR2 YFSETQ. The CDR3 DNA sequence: TGCGCCAGCAGCTTGGTACAGTACAATGAGCAGTTCTTC. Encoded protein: CASSLVQYNEQFF.

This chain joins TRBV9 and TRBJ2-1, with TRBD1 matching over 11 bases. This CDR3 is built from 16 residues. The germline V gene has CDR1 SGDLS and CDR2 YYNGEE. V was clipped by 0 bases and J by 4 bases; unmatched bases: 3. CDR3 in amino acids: CASSVAGTGGYNEQFF. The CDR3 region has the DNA TGTGCCAGCAGCGTAGCCGGGACAGGGGGTTACAATGAGCAGTTCTTC.

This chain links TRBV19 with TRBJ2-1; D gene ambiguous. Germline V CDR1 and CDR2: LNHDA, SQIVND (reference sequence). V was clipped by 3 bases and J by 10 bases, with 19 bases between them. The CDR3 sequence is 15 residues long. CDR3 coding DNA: TGTGCCAGTAGTATTCGAGGCGGATCCCTGAGGGAGCAGTTCTTC. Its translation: CASSIRGGSLREQFF.